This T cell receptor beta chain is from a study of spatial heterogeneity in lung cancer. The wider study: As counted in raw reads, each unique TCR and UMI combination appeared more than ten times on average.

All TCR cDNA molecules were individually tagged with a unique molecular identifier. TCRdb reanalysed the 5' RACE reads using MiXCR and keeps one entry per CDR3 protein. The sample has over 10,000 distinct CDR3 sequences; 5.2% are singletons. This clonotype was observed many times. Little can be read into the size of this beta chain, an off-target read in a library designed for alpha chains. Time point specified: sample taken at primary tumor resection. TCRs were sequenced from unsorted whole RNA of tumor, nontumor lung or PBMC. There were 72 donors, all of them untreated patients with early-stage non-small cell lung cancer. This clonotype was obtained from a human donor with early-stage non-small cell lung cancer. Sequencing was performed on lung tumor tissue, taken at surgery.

The CDR3 nucleotides read TGTGCCAGCAGCCAAGAAAACCTGAACACCGGGGAGCTGTTTTTT. Protein sequence: CASSQENLNTGELFF. The chain employs TRBV4-2 and TRBJ2-2; D gene unclear. The V end lost 0 bases, the J end lost 1 base, and 6 bases lay between the germline ends. The germline CDR1 and CDR2 sequences are LGHNA and YNFKEQ. The CDR3 is made up of 15 amino acids.